This T cell receptor beta chain was obtained from a study of regulatory T cells in long-lasting Graves disease. Arm-PCR of CDR3 regions and iRepertoire HTBI primers were used to build TCR beta libraries. TCRdb re-called the multiplex PCR reads with MiXCR, one entry per CDR3 protein. The table includes about 440,000 distinct CDR3 sequences, about a sixth detected once. Time point noted: newly diagnosed GD, antithyroid drugs for less than 3 months. Extracted PBMC RNA gave rise to the TCR library. Deletions cut 0 bases from V and 4 bases from J, with 9 bases between. The CDR3 sequence is 14 residues long. Germline V gene lookup returns CDR1 LNHNV and CDR2 YYDKDF (reference sequence). This clonotype was counted ten times or more. The same data also went into a second study, on T cells in Graves' hyperthyroidism and ophthalmopathy.

The clonotype was recovered from a woman under 30 with Graves disease. The J gene is TRBJ2-5, the V gene TRBV15; either TRBD1 or TRBD2 may fit D (5 bases each). The specimen was peripheral blood mononuclear cells (PBMCs), collected at new diagnosis, from a patient treated with antithyroid drugs. DNA of the CDR3: TGTGCCACCAGCAGAGACGGGACCCCAGAGACCCAGTACTTC. It specifies CATSRDGTPETQYF.